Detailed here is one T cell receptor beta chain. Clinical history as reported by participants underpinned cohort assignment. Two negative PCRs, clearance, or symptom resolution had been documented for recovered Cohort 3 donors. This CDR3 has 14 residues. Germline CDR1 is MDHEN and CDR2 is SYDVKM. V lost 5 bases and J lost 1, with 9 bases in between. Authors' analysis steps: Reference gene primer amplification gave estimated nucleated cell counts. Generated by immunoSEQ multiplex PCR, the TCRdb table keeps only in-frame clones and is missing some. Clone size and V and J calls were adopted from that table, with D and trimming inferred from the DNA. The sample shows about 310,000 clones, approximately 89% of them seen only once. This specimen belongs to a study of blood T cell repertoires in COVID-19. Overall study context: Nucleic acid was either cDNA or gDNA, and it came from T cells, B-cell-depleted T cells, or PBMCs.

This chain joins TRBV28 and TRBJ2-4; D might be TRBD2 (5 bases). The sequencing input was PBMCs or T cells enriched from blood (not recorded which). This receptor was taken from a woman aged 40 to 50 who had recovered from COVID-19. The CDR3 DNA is TGTGCCAGCAGTCAAAGGGAGGCCAAAAACATTCAGTACTTC. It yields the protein CASSQREAKNIQYF.